This entry is about one T cell receptor (beta chain). The antigen remains unidentified. These data are taken from a study of T cells expressing NK-cell markers. General observations from the study: Each of about six donors carried dominant NKG2C+ clonotypes accounting for about 1.0-7.0% of CD8+ T cells. A few of the donors also had these clonotypes leading their CD3+CD56-NKG2C+ fraction.

After re-calling the 5' RACE reads, TCRdb lists one entry per CDR3 protein, DNA absent. The sample's table shows some 500,000 distinct CDR3 sequences. This CDR3 has 14 residues. From germline, CDR1 is LGHDT and CDR2 YNNKEL (reference sequence). V and J are TRBV3-1 and TRBJ1-1. Sequencing input: blood T cells: a sorted CD56 or NKG2C T cell subset, CD4+ or CD8+ T cells, or bulk PBMC T cells (not recorded which). The receptor was isolated from a woman in her fifties or sixties in good health. The CDR3 loop is CASSPSSGGTEAFF.